Given below is one TCR beta chain in context. Its target is unknown. These data come from a study of stem cell transplantation in POMP-related autoinflammatory disease. In the study overall: Impaired MHC class I-dependent CD8+ differentiation was hypothesized from defective thymoproteasomes.

Some clones are missing from TCRdb's copy, which holds only in-frame ones; the method was immunoSEQ multiplex PCR. Of over 30,000 clones listed, about 90% were seen once; the top ten hold 0.6% to 0.75%. Prominent immunodeficiency with autoinflammation defined PRAID. This CDR3 is built from 13 residues. Germline V CDR1 and CDR2: ENHRY, SYGVKD. The V gene lost 6 bases and the J gene lost 0 bases, with 8 bases spanning the gap. Whole-study findings and limits: A trend toward lower repertoire diversity and greater clonality appeared in every analyzed T-cell subset of PRAID patients.

Sequencing was performed on CD4+ T cells from PBMCs, taken before stem cell transplantation. The receptor's source is a human donor with POMP-related autoinflammation and immune dysregulation (PRAID). V gene TRBV10-3 combines with J gene TRBJ1-2; D perhaps matches TRBD1 (5 bases). CDR3 sequence reads: CAIREGANYGYTF. In nucleotides, the CDR3 is TGTGCCATCAGAGAAGGGGCTAACTATGGCTACACCTTC.